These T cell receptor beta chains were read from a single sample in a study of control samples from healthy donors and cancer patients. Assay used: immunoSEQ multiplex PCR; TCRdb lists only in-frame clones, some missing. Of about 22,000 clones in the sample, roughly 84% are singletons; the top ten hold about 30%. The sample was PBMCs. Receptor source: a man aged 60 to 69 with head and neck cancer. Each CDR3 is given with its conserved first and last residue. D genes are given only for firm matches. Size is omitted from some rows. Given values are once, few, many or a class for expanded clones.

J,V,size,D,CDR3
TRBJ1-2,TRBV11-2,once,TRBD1,CASSFTGGWNYGYTF
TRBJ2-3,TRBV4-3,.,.,CASSQVLAFTDTQYF
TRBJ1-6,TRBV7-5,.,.,CARSPRTTTSSYNSPLHF
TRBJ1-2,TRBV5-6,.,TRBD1,CASSLIGQGDYGYTF
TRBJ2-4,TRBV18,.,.,CASSPVRQQNIQYF
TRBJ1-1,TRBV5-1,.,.,CASSLRFGTEAFF
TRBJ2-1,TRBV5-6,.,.,CASSLGAGFTFDNEQFF
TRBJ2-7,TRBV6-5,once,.,CASSYSKADRYEQYF
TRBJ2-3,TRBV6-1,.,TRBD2,CASSELAGGSDTQYF
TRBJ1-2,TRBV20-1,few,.,CSATPDYGYTF
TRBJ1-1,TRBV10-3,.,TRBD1,CAINQQGTNTEAFF
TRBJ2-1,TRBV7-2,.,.,CASSSTSPIRLNEQFF
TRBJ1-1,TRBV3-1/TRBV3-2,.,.,CASSQPGASAFF
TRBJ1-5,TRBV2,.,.,CASSNDGSNQPQHF
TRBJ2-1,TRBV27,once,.,CASSLGQPSYNEQFF
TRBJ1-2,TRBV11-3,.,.,CASSLEGRGGNYGYTF
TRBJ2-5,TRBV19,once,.,CASSTVRQETQYF
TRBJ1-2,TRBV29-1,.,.,CSVGGGRGGDYGYTF
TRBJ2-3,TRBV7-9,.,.,CASSFAGMSDTQYF
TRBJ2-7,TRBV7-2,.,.,CASGIQSYEQYF
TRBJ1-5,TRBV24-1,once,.,CATSESRDPPGQPQHF
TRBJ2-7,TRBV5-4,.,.,CASSLEGGLSYEQYF
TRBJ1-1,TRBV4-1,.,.,CASARTGGNTEAFF
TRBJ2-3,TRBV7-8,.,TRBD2,CASSLEVAGGVKTSTDTQYF
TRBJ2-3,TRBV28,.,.,CASSLAGTPSPTDTQYF
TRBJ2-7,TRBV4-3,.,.,CASSQDQGSYEQYF
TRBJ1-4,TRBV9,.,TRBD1,CASSVGAGGTEKLFF
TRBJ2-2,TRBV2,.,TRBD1,CASVQGATNTGELFF
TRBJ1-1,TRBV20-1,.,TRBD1,CSASKLDRGFINTEAFF
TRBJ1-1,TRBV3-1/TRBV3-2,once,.,CASSQDFMGSTEAFF
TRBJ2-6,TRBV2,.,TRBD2,CARGGLAGSGANVLTF
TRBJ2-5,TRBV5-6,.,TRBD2,CASSLRGTSGRETQYF
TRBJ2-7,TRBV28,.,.,CASSGENYEQYF
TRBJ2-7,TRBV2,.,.,CASRLGYYEQYF
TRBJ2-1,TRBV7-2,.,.,CASSPRWSYNEQFF
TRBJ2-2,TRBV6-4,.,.,CASSDSDTGELFF
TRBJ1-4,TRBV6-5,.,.,CASRSGATNEKLFF
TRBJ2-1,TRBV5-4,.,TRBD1,CASSPDRDYNEQFF
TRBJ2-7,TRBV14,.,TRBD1,CASRGTGLEQYF
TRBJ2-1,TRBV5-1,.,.,CASSSFDEQFF
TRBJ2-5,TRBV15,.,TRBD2,CATSRVGGGAGETQYF
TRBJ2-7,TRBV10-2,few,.,CASSGTEYEQYF
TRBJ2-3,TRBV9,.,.,CASSPHSTDTQYF
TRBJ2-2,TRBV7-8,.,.,CASSLVGTANTGELFF
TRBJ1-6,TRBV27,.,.,CASSLRAGDSYSPLHF
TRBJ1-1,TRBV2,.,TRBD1,CASSVQGHVNTEAFF
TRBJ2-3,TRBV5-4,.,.,CASSSQNTDTQYF
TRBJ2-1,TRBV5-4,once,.,CASSLDASSYNEQFF
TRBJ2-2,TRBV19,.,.,CASNKGVNTGELFF
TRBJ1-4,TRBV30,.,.,CAWSPPGAGNEKLFF
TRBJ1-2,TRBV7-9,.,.,CASSLRLRDYTF
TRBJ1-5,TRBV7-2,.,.,CASSLEGVSQPQHF
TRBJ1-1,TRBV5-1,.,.,CASSLGGTGRVAFF